The rows below give T cell receptor beta chains drawn from one sample of a study of blood T cell repertoires in COVID-19. The data were produced by immunoSEQ multiplex PCR, yet TCRdb's version contains in-frame clones alone and is incomplete. The sample lists around 300,000 clones, 75% to 90% occurring once. Sequencing used peripheral blood. Receptors originate from a man between 50 and 59 years old with acute or convalescent COVID-19. CDR3s include the opening cysteine and the closing phenylalanine or tryptophan. Each record gives: J gene, clone size, V gene, D gene, CDR3 protein, CDR3 DNA. A D gene is named only where the DNA matches it firmly. Clone size is given for some rows only: seen once, a few or many times, or a class if the clone is expanded.

J: TRBJ1-5; size: NA; V: TRBV2; D: TRBD1; CDR3: CASSEADRGGQPQHF; DNA: TGTGCCAGCAGTGAAGCCGACAGGGGTGGACAGCCCCAGCATTTT
J: TRBJ1-1; size: NA; V: TRBV7-8; D: TRBD1; CDR3: CASSLTGGYTEAFF; DNA: TGTGCCAGCAGCCTGACAGGGGGATACACTGAAGCTTTCTTT
J: TRBJ2-7; size: NA; V: TRBV5-5; D: NA; CDR3: CASSSPSLFYEQYF; DNA: TGTGCCAGCAGCTCCCCTAGCCTATTCTACGAGCAGTACTTC
J: TRBJ2-2; size: NA; V: TRBV25-1; D: NA; CDR3: CASSEFAGTNTGELFF; DNA: TGTGCCAGCAGTGAATTCGCGGGGACTAACACCGGGGAGCTGTTTTTT
J: TRBJ2-7; size: NA; V: TRBV6-5; D: NA; CDR3: CASRGEGGSYEQYF; DNA: TGTGCCAGCAGGGGGGAGGGGGGCTCCTACGAGCAGTACTTC
J: TRBJ2-7; size: NA; V: TRBV4-2; D: TRBD2; CDR3: CASSQEAGGGNEQYF; DNA: TGTGCCAGCAGCCAAGAGGCGGGAGGGGGTAACGAGCAGTACTTC
J: TRBJ2-3; size: NA; V: TRBV7-9; D: TRBD1; CDR3: CASSPYRGSRDTQYF; DNA: TGTGCCAGCAGTCCTTACAGGGGGTCTCGAGATACGCAGTATTTT
J: TRBJ2-7; size: NA; V: TRBV11-3; D: TRBD2; CDR3: CASSRSGGSYEQYF; DNA: TGTGCCAGCAGCCGTAGCGGGGGTTCCTACGAGCAGTACTTC
J: TRBJ2-1; size: once; V: TRBV7-3; D: TRBD1; CDR3: CASSLGDRGTDEQFF; DNA: TGTGCCAGCAGCTTAGGGGACAGGGGGACGGATGAGCAGTTCTTC
J: TRBJ2-2; size: NA; V: TRBV9; D: TRBD1; CDR3: CASSNHGTGGTGELFF; DNA: TGTGCCAGCAGCAACCACGGGACAGGGGGCACCGGGGAGCTGTTTTTT
J: TRBJ1-6; size: NA; V: TRBV27; D: TRBD1; CDR3: CASSGRQGASYNSPLHF; DNA: TGTGCCAGCAGTGGCAGACAGGGGGCGTCCTATAATTCACCCCTCCACTTT
J: TRBJ2-5; size: NA; V: TRBV30; D: TRBD1; CDR3: CAWSLQTGMGETQYF; DNA: TGTGCCTGGAGCCTCCAGACAGGGATGGGAGAGACCCAGTACTTC
J: TRBJ2-5; size: NA; V: TRBV4-1; D: TRBD2; CDR3: CASSQDRASGVEQETQYF; DNA: TGCGCCAGCAGCCAAGATCGCGCTAGCGGGGTTGAGCAAGAGACCCAGTACTTC
J: TRBJ1-1; size: NA; V: TRBV18; D: TRBD1; CDR3: CASSPEQGAMGNTEAFF; DNA: TGTGCCAGCTCACCAGAACAGGGGGCTATGGGGAACACTGAAGCTTTCTTT
J: TRBJ2-7; size: once; V: TRBV7-3; D: TRBD2; CDR3: CASSSSGLGEQYF; DNA: TGTGCCAGCAGCTCCTCGGGACTAGGCGAGCAGTACTTC
J: TRBJ2-2; size: NA; V: TRBV5-1; D: TRBD1; CDR3: CASSRTGANTGELFF; DNA: TGCGCCAGCAGCAGGACAGGGGCGAACACCGGGGAGCTGTTTTTT
J: TRBJ1-1; size: NA; V: TRBV7-7; D: NA; CDR3: CASSEVIGEAFF; DNA: TGTGCTAGCAGCGAGGTGATAGGAGAAGCTTTCTTT
J: TRBJ1-2; size: NA; V: TRBV9; D: NA; CDR3: CASSVGPGQSYGYTF; DNA: TGTGCCAGCAGCGTAGGCCCAGGACAATCCTATGGCTACACCTTC
J: TRBJ2-5; size: NA; V: TRBV3-1/TRBV3-2; D: NA; CDR3: CASSNRVVVQETQYF; DNA: TGTGCCAGCAGCAACAGGGTGGTGGTCCAAGAGACCCAGTACTTC
J: TRBJ2-1; size: NA; V: TRBV4-2; D: TRBD1; CDR3: CASSQVHTGGSGHEQFF; DNA: TGTGCCAGCAGCCAAGTTCATACAGGGGGGTCCGGCCATGAGCAGTTCTTC
J: TRBJ2-3; size: NA; V: TRBV4-1; D: TRBD2; CDR3: CASSPSGGASDTQYF; DNA: TGCGCCAGCAGCCCCAGCGGGGGGGCCTCAGATACGCAGTATTTT
J: TRBJ1-4; size: NA; V: TRBV2; D: NA; CDR3: CASSGSGDEKLFF; DNA: TGTGCCAGCAGTGGGTCAGGGGATGAAAAACTGTTTTTT
J: TRBJ2-1; size: NA; V: TRBV5-6; D: NA; CDR3: CASSLRLVSSYNEQFF; DNA: TGTGCCAGCAGCTTGAGACTCGTGAGCTCCTACAATGAGCAGTTCTTC
J: TRBJ1-6; size: NA; V: TRBV5-6; D: NA; CDR3: CASSFSDSSPLHF; DNA: TGTGCCAGCAGCTTCTCGGACAGTTCACCCCTCCACTTT
J: TRBJ2-5; size: NA; V: TRBV10-3; D: NA; CDR3: CAISESDEVEVETQYF; DNA: TGTGCCATCAGTGAGTCGGATGAGGTGGAGGTGGAGACCCAGTACTTC
J: TRBJ2-7; size: NA; V: TRBV5-5; D: NA; CDR3: CASSLNFDFEYEQYF; DNA: TGTGCCAGCAGCTTGAACTTTGACTTCGAATACGAGCAGTACTTC
J: TRBJ2-7; size: NA; V: TRBV2; D: NA; CDR3: CASRPTSSPYEQYF; DNA: TGTGCCAGCCGCCCTACTTCAAGTCCCTACGAGCAGTACTTC
J: TRBJ1-4; size: once; V: TRBV5-5; D: TRBD1; CDR3: CASSLSGQGGNLANEKLFF; DNA: TGTGCCAGCAGCTTATCAGGACAGGGAGGCAATCTAGCTAATGAAAAACTGTTTTTT
J: TRBJ2-6; size: NA; V: TRBV9; D: TRBD1; CDR3: CASSPDRVLGTGANVLTF; DNA: TGTGCCAGCAGCCCCGACAGGGTGTTAGGAACTGGGGCCAACGTCCTGACTTTC
J: TRBJ1-2; size: NA; V: TRBV11-2; D: NA; CDR3: CASTSTSNYGYTF; DNA: TGTGCCAGCACGAGCACCTCTAACTATGGCTACACCTTC
J: TRBJ2-7; size: once; V: TRBV27; D: NA; CDR3: CASSSSVLEQYF; DNA: TGTGCCAGCAGTTCTTCAGTGTTAGAGCAGTACTTC
J: TRBJ1-1; size: few; V: TRBV4-1; D: TRBD1; CDR3: CASSHGQANTEAFF; DNA: TGCGCCAGCAGCCATGGACAGGCGAACACTGAAGCTTTCTTT
J: TRBJ2-2; size: NA; V: TRBV5-1; D: NA; CDR3: CASTNPGTQNTGELFF; DNA: TGCGCCAGCACCAACCCTGGGACACAAAACACCGGGGAGCTGTTTTTT
J: TRBJ2-7; size: NA; V: TRBV12-3/TRBV12-4; D: TRBD2; CDR3: CASSYPGTREQYF; DNA: TGTGCCAGCAGTTACCCTGGGACTAGGGAGCAGTACTTC
J: TRBJ2-7; size: few; V: TRBV10-1; D: NA; CDR3: CASSDGSGAYEQYF; DNA: TGCGCCAGCAGTGACGGGAGTGGGGCCTACGAGCAGTACTTC
J: TRBJ1-4; size: NA; V: TRBV6-6; D: NA; CDR3: CASSYRVLANEKLFF; DNA: TGTGCCAGCAGTTACCGGGTTTTGGCTAATGAAAAACTGTTTTTT
J: TRBJ2-6; size: NA; V: TRBV2; D: NA; CDR3: CASSEDQEGQSSGANVLTF; DNA: TGTGCCAGCAGTGAAGACCAAGAAGGACAGTCCTCTGGGGCCAACGTCCTGACTTTC
J: TRBJ1-2; size: once; V: TRBV27; D: NA; CDR3: CASGTRGGYGYTF; DNA: TGTGCCAGCGGGACAAGGGGGGGGTATGGCTACACCTTC
J: TRBJ1-2; size: NA; V: TRBV28; D: NA; CDR3: CATRPRSYGYTF; DNA: TGTGCCACCAGGCCCAGGTCCTATGGCTACACCTTC
J: TRBJ2-7; size: NA; V: TRBV29-1; D: TRBD2; CDR3: CSGYAGGAPHSYEQYF; DNA: TGCAGCGGCTATGCGGGGGGTGCCCCTCATTCCTACGAGCAGTACTTC
J: TRBJ2-3; size: NA; V: TRBV11-3; D: TRBD2; CDR3: CASSEGTSGDTDTQYF; DNA: TGTGCCAGCAGCGAAGGGACTAGCGGGGACACAGATACGCAGTATTTT
J: TRBJ1-5; size: NA; V: TRBV6-5; D: NA; CDR3: CASIQGSNQPQHF; DNA: TGTGCCAGCATCCAGGGAAGCAATCAGCCCCAGCATTTT
J: TRBJ2-5; size: NA; V: TRBV4-1; D: NA; CDR3: CASSRRQDQETQYF; DNA: TGCGCCAGCAGCCGGCGACAGGACCAAGAGACCCAGTACTTC
J: TRBJ1-5; size: NA; V: TRBV12-5; D: NA; CDR3: CASGYDKVQYMDQPQHF; DNA: TGTGCTAGTGGCTATGACAAAGTGCAGTACATGGATCAGCCCCAGCATTTT
J: TRBJ1-4; size: NA; V: TRBV18; D: NA; CDR3: CASSRRDQNEKLFF; DNA: TGTGCCAGCTCGAGGAGGGATCAAAATGAAAAACTGTTTTTT
J: TRBJ2-7; size: NA; V: TRBV19; D: NA; CDR3: CASSRAGPLGGEQYF; DNA: TGTGCCAGTAGTAGGGCGGGTCCCCTGGGTGGCGAGCAGTACTTC